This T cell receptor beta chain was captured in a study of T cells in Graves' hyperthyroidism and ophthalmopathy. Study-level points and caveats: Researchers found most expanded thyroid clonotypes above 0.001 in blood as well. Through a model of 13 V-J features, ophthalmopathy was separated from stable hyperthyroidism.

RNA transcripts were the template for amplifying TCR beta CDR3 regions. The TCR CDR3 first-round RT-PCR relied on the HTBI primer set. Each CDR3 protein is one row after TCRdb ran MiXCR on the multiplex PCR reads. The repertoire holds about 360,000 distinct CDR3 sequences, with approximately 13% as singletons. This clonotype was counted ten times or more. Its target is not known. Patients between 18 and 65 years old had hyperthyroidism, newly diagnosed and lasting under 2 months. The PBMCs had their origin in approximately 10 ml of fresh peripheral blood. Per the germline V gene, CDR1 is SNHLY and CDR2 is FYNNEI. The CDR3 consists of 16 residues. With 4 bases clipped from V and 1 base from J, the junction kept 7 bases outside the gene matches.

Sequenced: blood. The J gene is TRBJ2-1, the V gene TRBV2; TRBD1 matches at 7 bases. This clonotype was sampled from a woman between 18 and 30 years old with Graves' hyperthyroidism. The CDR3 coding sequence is TGTGCCAGCAGTGGATCAGACAGGGCATCCTACAATGAGCAGTTCTTC. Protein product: CASSGSDRASYNEQFF.